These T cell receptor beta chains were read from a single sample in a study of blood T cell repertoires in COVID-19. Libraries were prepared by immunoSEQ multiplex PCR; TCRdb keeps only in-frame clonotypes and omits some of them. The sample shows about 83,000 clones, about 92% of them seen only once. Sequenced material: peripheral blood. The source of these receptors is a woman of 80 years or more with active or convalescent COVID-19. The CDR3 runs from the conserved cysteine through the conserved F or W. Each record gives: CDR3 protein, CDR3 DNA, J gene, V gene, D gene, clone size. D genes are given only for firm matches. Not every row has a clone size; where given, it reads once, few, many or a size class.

CDR3: CATSDARTAKETQYF
DNA: TGTGCCACCAGTGACGCCCGGACTGCTAAAGAGACCCAGTACTTC
J: TRBJ2-5
V: TRBV24-1
D: .
size: .

CDR3: CASSLSFGNTIYF
DNA: TGTGCCAGCAGTTTATCCTTTGGAAACACCATATATTTT
J: TRBJ1-3
V: TRBV27
D: .
size: .

CDR3: CATSDQGQGYEQYF
DNA: TGTGCCACCAGTGACCAGGGACAGGGCTACGAGCAGTACTTC
J: TRBJ2-7
V: TRBV24-1
D: TRBD1
size: .

CDR3: CASRFYRGTESPLHF
DNA: TGTGCCAGCAGATTTTACAGGGGCACGGAGTCACCCCTCCACTTT
J: TRBJ1-6
V: TRBV6-5
D: TRBD1
size: .

CDR3: CASSDPGLAGTGELFF
DNA: TGTGCCAGCAGTGACCCCGGACTAGCGGGGACCGGGGAGCTGTTTTTT
J: TRBJ2-2
V: TRBV6-4
D: TRBD2
size: few

CDR3: CASSLDRWEGYNYGYTF
DNA: TGTGCCAGCAGTTTAGATCGGTGGGAGGGATACAACTATGGCTACACCTTC
J: TRBJ1-2
V: TRBV27
D: .
size: once

CDR3: CASSLRYYSNQPQHF
DNA: TGTGCCAGCAGTTTACGGTATTATAGCAATCAGCCCCAGCATTTT
J: TRBJ1-5
V: TRBV27
D: .
size: .

CDR3: CASSQRGSGEATVDSPLHF
DNA: TGCGCCAGCAGCCAACGGGGATCGGGGGAGGCCACTGTAGATTCACCCCTCCACTTT
J: TRBJ1-6
V: TRBV4-1
D: .
size: .

CDR3: CASSIEASLSIYF
DNA: TGTGCCAGTAGTATTGAGGCGAGTCTCTCCATATATTTT
J: TRBJ1-3
V: TRBV19
D: .
size: .

CDR3: CASSQVVKGGNEKLFF
DNA: TGCGCCAGCAGCCAAGTTGTGAAGGGAGGTAATGAAAAACTGTTTTTT
J: TRBJ1-4
V: TRBV4-3
D: .
size: .

CDR3: CASSYGRGNQPQHF
DNA: TGTGCCAGCAGTTATGGACGGGGGAATCAGCCCCAGCATTTT
J: TRBJ1-5
V: TRBV6-2/TRBV6-3
D: .
size: .

CDR3: CASSQDGGSANYGYTF
DNA: TGCGCCAGCAGCCAAGATGGAGGGTCAGCTAACTATGGCTACACCTTC
J: TRBJ1-2
V: TRBV4-1
D: .
size: few

CDR3: CASSESRDRVYNEQFF
DNA: TGCGCCAGCAGTGAGTCAAGGGACAGGGTCTACAATGAGCAGTTCTTC
J: TRBJ2-1
V: TRBV10-1
D: TRBD1
size: .

CDR3: CASSSTGDEAFF
DNA: TGTGCCAGCAGCTCCACAGGGGATGAAGCTTTCTTT
J: TRBJ1-1
V: TRBV5-6
D: TRBD1
size: once

CDR3: CASSIIGGGGEKLFF
DNA: TGTGCCAGCAGTATTATCGGGGGGGGCGGCGAAAAACTGTTTTTT
J: TRBJ1-4
V: TRBV28
D: .
size: .

CDR3: CASSHRTGGDYGYTF
DNA: TGTGCCAGCAGCCATCGGACAGGGGGAGACTATGGCTACACCTTC
J: TRBJ1-2
V: TRBV28
D: TRBD1
size: .

CDR3: CATSARGFNTEAFF
DNA: TGTGCCACCTCGGCCCGGGGATTTAACACTGAAGCTTTCTTT
J: TRBJ1-1
V: TRBV24-1
D: .
size: .

CDR3: CAGATGPNQPQHF
DNA: TGTGCCGGCGCCACGGGTCCCAATCAGCCCCAGCATTTT
J: TRBJ1-5
V: TRBV30
D: .
size: .

CDR3: CASSNSDEQYF
DNA: TGTGCCAGTAGTAACTCCGACGAGCAGTACTTC
J: TRBJ2-7
V: TRBV19
D: .
size: .

CDR3: CASSNSNYGYTF
DNA: TGTGCCAGCAGTAACAGCAACTATGGCTACACCTTC
J: TRBJ1-2
V: TRBV28
D: .
size: once

CDR3: CASSYSRGLFIYEQYF
DNA: TGTGCCAGCAGTTACTCCCGGGGACTTTTCATCTACGAGCAGTACTTC
J: TRBJ2-7
V: TRBV6-2/TRBV6-3
D: .
size: once

CDR3: CASSPNLAGGVRNSPLHF
DNA: TGCGCCAGCAGCCCAAATCTGGCGGGCGGGGTCCGGAATTCACCCCTCCACTTT
J: TRBJ1-6
V: TRBV4-3
D: .
size: .

CDR3: CASAAAGVYYEQYF
DNA: TGTGCCAGCGCGGCGGCAGGGGTTTACTACGAGCAGTACTTC
J: TRBJ2-7
V: TRBV19
D: .
size: .

CDR3: CASSPLGGQETQYF
DNA: TGCGCCAGCAGCCCCCTGGGGGGCCAAGAGACCCAGTACTTC
J: TRBJ2-5
V: TRBV4-1
D: .
size: .

CDR3: CASNRSPGGSGNTIYF
DNA: TGTGCCAGCAATCGTAGTCCCGGCGGCTCTGGAAACACCATATATTTT
J: TRBJ1-3
V: TRBV9
D: .
size: .

CDR3: CASSSDRGGLYEQYF
DNA: TGTGCCAGCAGCTCCGACAGGGGGGGCCTTTACGAGCAGTACTTC
J: TRBJ2-7
V: TRBV9
D: TRBD1
size: few

CDR3: CASSDTSADNEQYF
DNA: TGTGCCAGCAGTGACACGTCTGCAGATAACGAGCAGTACTTC
J: TRBJ2-7
V: TRBV2
D: .
size: .

CDR3: CASSFGYRELNTEAFF
DNA: TGTGCCAGCAGTTTCGGTTACAGGGAGCTGAACACTGAAGCTTTCTTT
J: TRBJ1-1
V: TRBV28
D: .
size: .

CDR3: CASSTQGVGTGELFF
DNA: TGTGCCAGCAGTACCCAGGGGGTAGGCACCGGGGAGCTGTTTTTT
J: TRBJ2-2
V: TRBV28
D: TRBD1
size: .

CDR3: CASSLALGNTIYF
DNA: TGTGCCAGCAGCTTGGCTCTCGGAAACACCATATATTTT
J: TRBJ1-3
V: TRBV7-3
D: .
size: .

CDR3: CASSLGTGGRDFYGYTF
DNA: TGCGCCAGCAGCCTTGGGACAGGGGGCCGGGATTTCTATGGCTACACCTTC
J: TRBJ1-2
V: TRBV4-1
D: TRBD1
size: .

CDR3: CASSFRPRGRDTQYF
DNA: TGTGCCAGCAGCTTTCGCCCGCGGGGGAGAGATACGCAGTATTTT
J: TRBJ2-3
V: TRBV7-2
D: TRBD2
size: .

CDR3: CASSQEVGQASYNEQFF
DNA: TGTGCCAGCAGCCAAGAAGTTGGGCAGGCCTCCTACAATGAGCAGTTCTTC
J: TRBJ2-1
V: TRBV4-2
D: .
size: .

CDR3: CASSPPVLLPYGYTF
DNA: TGTGCCAGTAGTCCCCCGGTCCTCTTGCCCTATGGCTACACCTTC
J: TRBJ1-2
V: TRBV19
D: .
size: .

CDR3: CASSLDRGTNQPQHF
DNA: TGTGCCAGCAGCTTAGACAGGGGAACTAATCAGCCCCAGCATTTT
J: TRBJ1-5
V: TRBV7-8
D: TRBD1
size: .

CDR3: CASRRQGQVGHEQYF
DNA: TGTGCCAGCAGACGCCAGGGACAGGTTGGCCACGAGCAGTACTTC
J: TRBJ2-7
V: TRBV27
D: TRBD1
size: .

CDR3: CASTLQRGARYNEQFF
DNA: TGTGCCAGCACCCTCCAGCGGGGGGCGAGATACAATGAGCAGTTCTTC
J: TRBJ2-1
V: TRBV7-2
D: TRBD2
size: once

CDR3: CASSLGYLNEQFF
DNA: TGCGCCAGCAGCCTCGGTTATTTGAATGAGCAGTTCTTC
J: TRBJ2-1
V: TRBV5-1
D: .
size: .

CDR3: CASSWTTLNTEAFF
DNA: TGTGCCAGCAGTTGGACAACTCTGAACACTGAAGCTTTCTTT
J: TRBJ1-1
V: TRBV28
D: .
size: once